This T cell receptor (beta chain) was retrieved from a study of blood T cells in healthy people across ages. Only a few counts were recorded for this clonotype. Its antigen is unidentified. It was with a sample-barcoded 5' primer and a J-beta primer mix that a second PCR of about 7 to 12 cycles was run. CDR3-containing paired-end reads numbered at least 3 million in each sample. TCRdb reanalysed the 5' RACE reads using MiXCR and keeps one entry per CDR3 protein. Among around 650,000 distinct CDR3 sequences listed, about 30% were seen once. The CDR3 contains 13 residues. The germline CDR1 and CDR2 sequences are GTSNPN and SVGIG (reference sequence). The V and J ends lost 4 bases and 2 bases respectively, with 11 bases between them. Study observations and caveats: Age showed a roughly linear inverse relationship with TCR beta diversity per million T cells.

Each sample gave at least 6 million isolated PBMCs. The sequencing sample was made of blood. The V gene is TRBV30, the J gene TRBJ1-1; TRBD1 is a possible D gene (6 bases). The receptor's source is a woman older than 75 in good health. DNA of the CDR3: TGTGCCTGGAACGGGGGCATAAACACTGAAGCTTTCTTT. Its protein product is CAWNGGINTEAFF.